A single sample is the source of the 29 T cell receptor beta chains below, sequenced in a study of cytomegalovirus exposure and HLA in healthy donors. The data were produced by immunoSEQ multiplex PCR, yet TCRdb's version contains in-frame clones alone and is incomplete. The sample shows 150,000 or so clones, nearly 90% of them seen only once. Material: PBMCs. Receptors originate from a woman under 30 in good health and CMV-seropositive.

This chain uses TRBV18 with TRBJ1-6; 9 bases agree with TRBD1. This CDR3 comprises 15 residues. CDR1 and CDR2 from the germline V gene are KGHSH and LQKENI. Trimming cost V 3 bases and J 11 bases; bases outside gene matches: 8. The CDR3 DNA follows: TGTGCCAGCTCACCGCGGGGACAGGGTGTCCCACCCCTCCACTTT. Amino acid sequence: CASSPRGQGVPPLHF.

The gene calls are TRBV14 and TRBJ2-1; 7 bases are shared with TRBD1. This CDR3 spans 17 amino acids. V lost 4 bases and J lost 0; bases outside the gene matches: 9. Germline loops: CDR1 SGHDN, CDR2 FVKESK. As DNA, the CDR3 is TGTGCCAGCAGCCGAATACAGGGGCTTGGCTCCTACAATGAGCAGTTCTTC. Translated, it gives CASSRIQGLGSYNEQFF.

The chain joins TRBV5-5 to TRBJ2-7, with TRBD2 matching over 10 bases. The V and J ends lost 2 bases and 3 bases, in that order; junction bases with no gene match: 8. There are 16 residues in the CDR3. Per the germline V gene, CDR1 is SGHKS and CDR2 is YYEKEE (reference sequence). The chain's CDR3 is CASSFLSSGGFYEQYF. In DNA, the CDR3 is TGTGCCAGCAGCTTTTTATCTAGCGGGGGATTCTACGAGCAGTACTTC.

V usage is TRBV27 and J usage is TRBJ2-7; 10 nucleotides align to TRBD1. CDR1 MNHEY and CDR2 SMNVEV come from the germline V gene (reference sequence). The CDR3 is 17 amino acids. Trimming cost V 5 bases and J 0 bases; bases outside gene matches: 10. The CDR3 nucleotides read TGTGCCAGCAGTCCCCCGTTCGGACAGGGGGGCTCCTACGAGCAGTACTTC. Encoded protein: CASSPPFGQGGSYEQYF.

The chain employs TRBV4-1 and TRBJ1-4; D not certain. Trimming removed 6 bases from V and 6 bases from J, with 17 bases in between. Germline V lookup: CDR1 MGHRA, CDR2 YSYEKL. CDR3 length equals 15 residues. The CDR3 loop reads CASSPTRGRDEKLFF. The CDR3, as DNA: TGCGCCAGCAGTCCAACGAGAGGGAGGGATGAAAAACTGTTTTTT.

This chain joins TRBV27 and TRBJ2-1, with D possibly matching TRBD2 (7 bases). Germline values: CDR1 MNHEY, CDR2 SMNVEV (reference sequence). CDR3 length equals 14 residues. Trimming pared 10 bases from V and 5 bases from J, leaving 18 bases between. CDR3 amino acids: CAILGGVKNNEQFF. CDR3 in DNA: TGTGCCATCCTAGGGGGGGTAAAAAACAATGAGCAGTTCTTC.

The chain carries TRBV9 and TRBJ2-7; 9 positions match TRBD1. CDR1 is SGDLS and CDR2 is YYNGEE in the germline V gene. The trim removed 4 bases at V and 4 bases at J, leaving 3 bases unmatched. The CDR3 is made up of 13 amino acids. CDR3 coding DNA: TGTGCCAGCAGCCAAGGACAGGGGTACGAGCAGTACTTC. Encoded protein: CASSQGQGYEQYF.

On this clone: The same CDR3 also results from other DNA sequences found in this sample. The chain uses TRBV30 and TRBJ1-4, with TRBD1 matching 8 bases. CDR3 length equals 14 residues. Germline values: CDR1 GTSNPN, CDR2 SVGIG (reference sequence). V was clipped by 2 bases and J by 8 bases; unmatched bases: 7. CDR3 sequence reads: CAWSRQGAREKLFF. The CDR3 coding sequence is TGTGCCTGGAGTCGGCAGGGGGCCAGGGAAAAACTGTTTTTT.

The CDR3 nucleotides read TGTGCCAGCAGTTTATTGGTCGGGGGGACTCTCTCTGGGGCCAACGTCCTGACTTTC. Translating it yields CASSLLVGGTLSGANVLTF. The chain links TRBV28 to TRBJ2-6, with TRBD2 matching 7 bases. Germline V CDR1 and CDR2: MDHEN, SYDVKM. V was pared by 1 base and J by 0 bases, with 9 bases of the junction left unmatched. The CDR3 runs to 19 residues. The entire variable domain, with the rest obtained from reference TRBV28 and TRBJ2-6, is as follows: DVKVTQSSRYLVKRTGEKVFLECVQDMDHENMFWYRQDPGLGLRLIYFSYDVKMKEKGDIPEGYSVSREKKERFSLILESASTNQTSMYLCASSLLVGGTLSGANVLTFGAGSRLTVL.

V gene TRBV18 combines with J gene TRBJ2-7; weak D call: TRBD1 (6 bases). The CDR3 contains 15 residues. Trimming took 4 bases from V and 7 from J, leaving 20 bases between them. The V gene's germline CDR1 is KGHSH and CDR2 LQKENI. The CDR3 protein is CASSLGTRFPREQYF. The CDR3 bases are TGTGCCAGCTCACTAGGGACACGGTTTCCCAGGGAGCAGTACTTC.

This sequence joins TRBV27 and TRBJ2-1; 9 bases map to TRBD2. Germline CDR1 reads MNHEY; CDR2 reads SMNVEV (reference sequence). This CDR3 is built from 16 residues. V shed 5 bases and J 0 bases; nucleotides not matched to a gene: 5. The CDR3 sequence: CASSALAGPSYNEQFF. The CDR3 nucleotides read TGTGCCAGCAGTGCCCTAGCGGGGCCCTCCTACAATGAGCAGTTCTTC.

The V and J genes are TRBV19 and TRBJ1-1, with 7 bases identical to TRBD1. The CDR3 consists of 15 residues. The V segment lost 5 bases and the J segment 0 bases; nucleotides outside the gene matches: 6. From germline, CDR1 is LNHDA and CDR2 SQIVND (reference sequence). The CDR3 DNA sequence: TGTGCCAGTAGTTACAGACAGGGTTTGAACACTGAAGCTTTCTTT. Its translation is CASSYRQGLNTEAFF.

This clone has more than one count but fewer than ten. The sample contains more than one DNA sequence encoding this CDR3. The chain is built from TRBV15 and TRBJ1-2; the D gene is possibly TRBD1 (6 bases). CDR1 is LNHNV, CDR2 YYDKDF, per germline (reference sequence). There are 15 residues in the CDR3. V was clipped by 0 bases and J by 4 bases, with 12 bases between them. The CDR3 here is CATSRDTQGSYGYTF. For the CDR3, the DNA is TGTGCCACCAGCAGAGATACCCAGGGGAGCTATGGCTACACCTTC.

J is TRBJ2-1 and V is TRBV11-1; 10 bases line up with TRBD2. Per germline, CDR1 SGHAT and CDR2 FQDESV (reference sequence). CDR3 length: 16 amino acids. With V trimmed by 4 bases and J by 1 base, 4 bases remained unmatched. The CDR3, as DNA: TGTGCCAGCAGCTCCCTAGCGGGGGAATCCTACAATGAGCAGTTCTTC. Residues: CASSSLAGESYNEQFF.

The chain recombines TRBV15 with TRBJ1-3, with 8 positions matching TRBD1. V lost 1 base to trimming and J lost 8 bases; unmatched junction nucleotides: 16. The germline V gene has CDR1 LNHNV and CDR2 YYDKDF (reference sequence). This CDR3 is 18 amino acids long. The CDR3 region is CATSRGPTRKAGGYTIYF. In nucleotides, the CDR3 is TGTGCCACCAGCAGAGGTCCTACCCGGAAGGCAGGGGGCTACACCATATATTTT.

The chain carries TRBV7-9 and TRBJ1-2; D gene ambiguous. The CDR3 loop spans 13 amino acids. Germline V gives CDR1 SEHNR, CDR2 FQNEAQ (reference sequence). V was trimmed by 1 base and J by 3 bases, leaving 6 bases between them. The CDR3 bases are TGTGCCAGCAGCTTAGAGCAAGACTATGGCTACACCTTC. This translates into CASSLEQDYGYTF.

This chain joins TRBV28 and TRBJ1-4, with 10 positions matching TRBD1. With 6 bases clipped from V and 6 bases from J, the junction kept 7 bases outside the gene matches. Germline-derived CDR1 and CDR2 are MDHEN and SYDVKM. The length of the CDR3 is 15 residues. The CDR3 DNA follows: TGTGCCAGCAGCTTCACCGGGACAGGGGATGAAAAACTGTTTTTT. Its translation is CASSFTGTGDEKLFF. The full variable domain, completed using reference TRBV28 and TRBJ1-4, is DVKVTQSSRYLVKRTGEKVFLECVQDMDHENMFWYRQDPGLGLRLIYFSYDVKMKEKGDIPEGYSVSREKKERFSLILESASTNQTSMYLCASSFTGTGDEKLFFGSGTQLSVL.

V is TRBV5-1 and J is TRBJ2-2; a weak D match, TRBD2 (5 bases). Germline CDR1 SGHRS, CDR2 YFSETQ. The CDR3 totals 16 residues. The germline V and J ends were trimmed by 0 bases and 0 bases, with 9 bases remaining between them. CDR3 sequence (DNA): TGCGCCAGCAGCTTGGTCACCGGGGCGAACACCGGGGAGCTGTTTTTT. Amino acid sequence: CASSLVTGANTGELFF.

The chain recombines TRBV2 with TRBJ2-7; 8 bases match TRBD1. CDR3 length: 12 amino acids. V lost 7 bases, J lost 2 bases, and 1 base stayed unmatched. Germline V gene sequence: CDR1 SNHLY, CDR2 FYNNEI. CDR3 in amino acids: CASTGGPYEQYF. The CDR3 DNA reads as TGTGCCAGCACAGGGGGCCCCTACGAGCAGTACTTC.

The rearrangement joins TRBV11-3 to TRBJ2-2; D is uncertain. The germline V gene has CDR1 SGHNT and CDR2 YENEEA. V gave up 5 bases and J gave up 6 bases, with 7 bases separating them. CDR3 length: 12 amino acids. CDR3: CASSPFAGELFF. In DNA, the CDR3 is TGTGCCAGCAGCCCCTTCGCCGGGGAGCTGTTTTTT.

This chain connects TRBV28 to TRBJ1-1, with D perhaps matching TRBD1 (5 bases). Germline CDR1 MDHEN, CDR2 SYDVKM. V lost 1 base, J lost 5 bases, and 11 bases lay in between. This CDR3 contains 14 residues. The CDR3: CASSLYGEGTEAFF. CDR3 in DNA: TGTGCCAGCAGTTTATATGGGGAGGGGACTGAAGCTTTCTTT. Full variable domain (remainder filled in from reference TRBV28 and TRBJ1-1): DVKVTQSSRYLVKRTGEKVFLECVQDMDHENMFWYRQDPGLGLRLIYFSYDVKMKEKGDIPEGYSVSREKKERFSLILESASTNQTSMYLCASSLYGEGTEAFFGQGTRLTVV.

CDR3 protein: CASSARGLQHGTEAFF. CDR3 nucleotides: TGTGCCAGCAGCGCCAGGGGGCTCCAGCATGGCACTGAAGCTTTCTTT. The V and J genes are TRBV9 and TRBJ1-1; 8 bases are shared with TRBD1. The CDR3 covers 16 residues. Losses at the gene ends were 3 bases for V and 4 bases for J; bases not matched to a gene: 11. CDR1 and CDR2 from the germline V gene are SGDLS and YYNGEE.

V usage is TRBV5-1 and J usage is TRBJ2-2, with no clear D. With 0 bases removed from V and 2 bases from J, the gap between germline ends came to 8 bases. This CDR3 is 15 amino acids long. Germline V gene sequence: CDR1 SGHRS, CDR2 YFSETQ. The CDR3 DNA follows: TGCGCCAGCAGCTTGGCCAACAGTAACACCGGGGAGCTGTTTTTT. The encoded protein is CASSLANSNTGELFF.

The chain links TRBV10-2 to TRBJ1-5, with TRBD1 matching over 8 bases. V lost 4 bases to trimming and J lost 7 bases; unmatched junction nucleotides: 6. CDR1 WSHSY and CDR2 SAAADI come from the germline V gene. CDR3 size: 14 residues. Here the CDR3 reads CASSGAGGGQPQHF. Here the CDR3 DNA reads TGCGCCAGCAGTGGGGCAGGGGGCGGCCAGCCCCAGCATTTT.

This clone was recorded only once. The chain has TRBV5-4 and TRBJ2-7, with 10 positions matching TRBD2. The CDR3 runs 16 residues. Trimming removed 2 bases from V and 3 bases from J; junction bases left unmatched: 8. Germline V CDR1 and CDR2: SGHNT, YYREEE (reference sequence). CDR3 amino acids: CASSLGGGLADYEQYF. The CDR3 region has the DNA TGTGCCAGCAGCTTAGGGGGTGGACTAGCGGACTACGAGCAGTACTTC.

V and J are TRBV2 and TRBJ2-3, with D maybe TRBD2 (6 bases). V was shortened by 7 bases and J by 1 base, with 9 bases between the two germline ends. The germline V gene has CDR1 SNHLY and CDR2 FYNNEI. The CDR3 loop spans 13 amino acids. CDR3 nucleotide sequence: TGTGCCAGCAATGGGGAGGGCACAGATACGCAGTATTTT. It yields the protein CASNGEGTDTQYF.

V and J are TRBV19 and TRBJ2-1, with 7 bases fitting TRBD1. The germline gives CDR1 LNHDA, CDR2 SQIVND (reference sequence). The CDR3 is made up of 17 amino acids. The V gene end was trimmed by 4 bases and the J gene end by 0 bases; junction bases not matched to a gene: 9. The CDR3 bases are TGTGCCAGTAGTAGCGTAGGGGGCATTAGCTCCTACAATGAGCAGTTCTTC. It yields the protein CASSSVGGISSYNEQFF.

CDR3 residues: CASSIEGGYTEAFF. In nucleotides, the CDR3 is TGTGCCAGTAGTATTGAGGGAGGGTACACTGAAGCTTTCTTT. V and J are TRBV19 and TRBJ1-1; no firm D call. Germline V lookup: CDR1 LNHDA, CDR2 SQIVND (reference sequence). Trimming pared 3 bases from V and 3 bases from J, leaving 11 bases between. The CDR3 is made up of 14 amino acids.

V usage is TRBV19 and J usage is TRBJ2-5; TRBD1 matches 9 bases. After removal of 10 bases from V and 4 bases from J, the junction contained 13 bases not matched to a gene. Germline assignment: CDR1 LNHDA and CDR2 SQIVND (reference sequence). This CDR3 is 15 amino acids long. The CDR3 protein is CATTSGQGGRETQYF. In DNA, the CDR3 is TGTGCCACTACCTCGGGACAGGGAGGGAGAGAGACCCAGTACTTC.